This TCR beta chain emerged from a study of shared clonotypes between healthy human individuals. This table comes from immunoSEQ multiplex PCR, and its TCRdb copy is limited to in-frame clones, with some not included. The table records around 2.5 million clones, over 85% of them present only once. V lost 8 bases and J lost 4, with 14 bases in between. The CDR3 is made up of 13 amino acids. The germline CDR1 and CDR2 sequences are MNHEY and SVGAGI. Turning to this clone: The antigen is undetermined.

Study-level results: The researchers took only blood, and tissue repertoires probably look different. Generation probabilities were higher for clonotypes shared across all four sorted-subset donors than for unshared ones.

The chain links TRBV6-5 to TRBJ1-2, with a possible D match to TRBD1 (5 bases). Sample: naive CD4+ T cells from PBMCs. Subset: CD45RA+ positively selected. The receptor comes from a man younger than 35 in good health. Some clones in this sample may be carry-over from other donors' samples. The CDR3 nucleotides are TGTGCCAGCCGTAGAGGGACGAGCTATGGCTACACCTTC. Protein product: CASRRGTSYGYTF.